This TCR beta chain was observed in a study of shared clonotypes between healthy human individuals. Overall study findings and caveats: As a rule, naive subsets had a larger estimated richness than memory subsets. The expectation was that sequencing depth would affect clonotype sharing among donors.

Concerning this clone itself: The antigen remains undetermined.

CD45RO-negative cells were positively selected for CCR7, leaving out terminally differentiated effector memory CD45RA+ cells. Trimming shortened V by 6 bases and J by 4 bases, and 12 bases separated the two germline ends. Looked up from germline, CDR1 is MNHEY and CDR2 is SVGAGI. The CDR3 runs 13 residues. Assay: immunoSEQ multiplex PCR; the TCRdb copy retains only in-frame clones and omits some. The sample records some 1,900,000 clones, less than 95% being singletons. This sequence was found in a man aged 18 to 29 in good health. V and J are TRBV6-5 and TRBJ1-2, with D possibly TRBD1 on 5 matching bases. Specimen: naive CD8+ T cells sorted from blood. This CDR3 reads CASRPGVGYGYTF. The CDR3 DNA is TGTGCCAGCAGACCGGGGGTGGGCTATGGCTACACCTTC.